The 15 T cell receptor beta chains below all came from one sample that was sequenced in a study of cytomegalovirus exposure and HLA in healthy donors. The PCR contained 60 Vbeta and 13 Jbeta primers. Clones were read by immunoSEQ multiplex PCR, and TCRdb kept only the in-frame ones, dropping some. The sample has around 300,000 clones, just under 85% seen once. The sample consisted of PBMCs. All receptors come from a woman between 40 and 55 years old in good health and CMV-seropositive.

This clone was detected only once. This rearrangement joins TRBV9 to TRBJ1-1, with 7 bases aligning to TRBD1. Germline trimming cut 0 bases from V and 5 bases from J; bases unmatched to any gene: 7. The CDR3 is made up of 15 amino acids. Per the germline V gene, CDR1 is SGDLS and CDR2 is YYNGEE. The CDR3 here is CASSVGERQGTEAFF. In nucleotides, the CDR3 is TGTGCCAGCAGCGTAGGAGAGCGACAGGGTACTGAAGCTTTCTTT.

The gene calls are TRBV10-3 and TRBJ1-2; TRBD1 is a possible D gene (5 bases). Germline loops: CDR1 ENHRY, CDR2 SYGVKD. The CDR3 is made up of 13 amino acids. V shed 7 bases and J shed 4 bases, with 13 bases lying between them. The CDR3: CAITPTDSYGYTF. CDR3 nucleotides: TGTGCCATCACCCCGACAGACAGCTATGGCTACACCTTC.

The chain has TRBV5-6 and TRBJ1-4, with a weak D call TRBD1 (6 bases). Germline V CDR1 and CDR2: SGHDT, YYEEEE. The CDR3 length is 16 residues. Trimming left V 4 bases short and J 4 bases short, with 17 bases between. CDR3 in amino acids: CASSKKRTDLNEKLFF. The CDR3 DNA sequence: TGTGCCAGCAGCAAAAAAAGGACAGATCTTAATGAAAAACTGTTTTTT.

V gene TRBV9 combines with J gene TRBJ1-4, with D perhaps matching TRBD1 (6 bases). Trimming took off 0 bases at V and 4 bases at J, with 10 bases between the two ends. Germline values: CDR1 SGDLS, CDR2 YYNGEE. The CDR3 length is 15 residues. CDR3 amino acids: CASSVGGLDNEKLFF. The CDR3 DNA reads as TGTGCCAGCAGCGTAGGGGGGCTAGATAATGAAAAACTGTTTTTT.

With respect to this clone: This specimen includes other DNA sequences encoding the same CDR3. This sequence joins TRBV9 and TRBJ2-7, with TRBD2 matching 11 bases. Per germline, CDR1 SGDLS and CDR2 YYNGEE. With 3 bases clipped from V and 1 base from J, the junction kept 0 bases outside the gene matches. The CDR3 consists of 14 residues. The CDR3 loop reads CASSGTSGSYEQYF. DNA for the CDR3: TGTGCCAGCAGCGGGACTAGCGGGTCCTACGAGCAGTACTTC.

The chain uses TRBV5-6 and TRBJ1-2; 12 bases match TRBD1. Per germline, CDR1 SGHDT and CDR2 YYEEEE. The CDR3 runs to 16 residues. J gave up 2 bases and V 6 bases, and 8 bases lay outside the gene matches. The CDR3 loop is CASTPKGQGANYGYTF. Here the CDR3 DNA reads TGTGCCAGCACCCCCAAGGGACAGGGGGCGAACTATGGCTACACCTTC.

The genes are TRBV27 and TRBJ2-1; D perhaps matches TRBD2 (6 bases). With 0 bases removed from V and 9 bases from J, the gap between germline ends came to 15 bases. Germline V gene sequence: CDR1 MNHEY, CDR2 SMNVEV (reference sequence). The CDR3 runs to 15 residues. The DNA of the CDR3 is TGTGCCAGCAGTTTATCGGCGGGACTCCGAAGTGAGCAGTTCTTC. Protein: CASSLSAGLRSEQFF.

CDR3 protein: CASSLHSGPLHF. The CDR3 DNA is TGTGCCAGCAGCTTGCACAGCGGACCCCTCCACTTT. The chain couples TRBV5-6 to TRBJ1-6; D is uncertain. Germline V CDR1 and CDR2: SGHDT, YYEEEE. V was shortened by 1 base and J by 12 bases, with 8 bases between the two germline ends. The CDR3 extends over 12 amino acids.

The V call is TRBV4-3, the J call TRBJ2-1, with D maybe TRBD2 (6 bases). From germline, CDR1 is LGHNA and CDR2 YSLEER. The CDR3 extends over 15 amino acids. V lost 3 bases, J lost 2 bases, and 11 bases lay in between. CDR3 sequence: CASSQVAAPYNEQFF. For the CDR3, the DNA is TGCGCCAGCAGCCAGGTAGCGGCTCCCTACAATGAGCAGTTCTTC.

Regarding this clone: At one end, the junction sequence differs from germline, possibly due to a read error. The CDR3 nucleotides read TGTTCCAGCAGCGAACTGAAGATATTAGCGGGAGGACCCGGGGAGCTGTTTTTT. This codes for CSSSELKILAGGPGELFF. V and J are TRBV7-9 and TRBJ2-2, with 10 bases lining up with TRBD2. Looked up from germline, CDR1 is SEHNR and CDR2 is FQNEAQ (reference sequence). The CDR3 sequence is 18 residues long.

The gene calls are TRBV19 and TRBJ1-5; the D gene is possibly TRBD1 (5 bases). V dropped 7 bases and J dropped 6 bases, with 13 bases sitting between them. Germline CDR1 is LNHDA and CDR2 is SQIVND (reference sequence). The CDR3 runs 13 residues. The CDR3 here is CASTPGDGQPQHF. The CDR3 nucleotides read TGTGCCAGTACCCCGGGGGACGGTCAGCCCCAGCATTTT.

This CDR3 reads CASSIGGLLYEQYF. The CDR3 nucleotides read TGTGCCAGTAGTATAGGGGGGCTTCTCTACGAGCAGTACTTC. The gene calls are TRBV19 and TRBJ2-5; a weak D match, TRBD1 (6 bases). The DNA end lines up better with TRBJ2-7; the J call may be wrong. The CDR3 spans 14 residues. CDR1 LNHDA and CDR2 SQIVND come from the germline V gene (reference sequence).

This chain joins TRBV30 and TRBJ2-7, with a possible D match to TRBD2 (5 bases). CDR3 length: 12 residues. The V gene's germline CDR1 is GTSNPN and CDR2 SVGIG (reference sequence). Trimming cost V 5 bases and J 6 bases, with 14 bases left between them. CDR3 nucleotides: TGTGCCTGGGCGGCGAGAGAGGGCGAGCAGTACTTC. It yields the protein CAWAAREGEQYF.

DNA of the CDR3: TGCGCCAGCAGCTCGAAACTAGCGGGAGGCCACGAGCAGTACTTC. Protein: CASSSKLAGGHEQYF. The gene calls are TRBV4-1 and TRBJ2-7, with 12 bases fitting TRBD2. CDR1 MGHRA and CDR2 YSYEKL come from the germline V gene. CDR3 length: 15 residues. V shed 5 bases and J 5 bases; nucleotides not matched to a gene: 7.

This chain joins TRBV6-5 and TRBJ2-5; 7 bases fit TRBD1. TRBJ2-7 explains the end of the DNA better; the J call may be wrong. Germline assignment: CDR1 MNHEY and CDR2 SVGAGI. There are 15 residues in the CDR3. The CDR3 DNA is TGTGCCAGCAGTTACTTCCGAGGCCAGGGGGTCGAGCAGTACTTC. Its protein product is CASSYFRGQGVEQYF.